The TCR beta chain under discussion was sequenced for a study of identical twins. General study findings and limits: Cord blood's abundant beta clonotypes had fewer insertions, unlike memory repertoires. Modelling approaches yielded underestimates of out-of-frame TCR alpha sharing between monozygotic twins.

CDR3 length: 15 residues. The germline V gene has CDR1 DFQATT and CDR2 SNEGSKA (reference sequence). V lost 1 base, J lost 4 bases, and 6 bases stayed unmatched. With regard to this clonotype: What it recognizes is unknown.

Unique molecular identifiers were present on the cDNA, which also gained a universal primer site by template switching. From the 5' RACE reads, TCRdb called clonotypes with MiXCR, one entry per CDR3 protein. This sample has 410,000 or so distinct CDR3 sequences, with approximately 17% found just once. The rearrangement links TRBV20-1 to TRBJ2-7, with TRBD1 matching over 11 bases. This TCR derives from a man in his fifties in good health. The sample comprised naive T cells sorted from blood. Here the CDR3 reads CSARGRTGGGYEQYF. For the CDR3, the DNA is TGCAGTGCTAGAGGGCGGACAGGGGGCGGATACGAGCAGTACTTC.